This entry concerns a single TCR beta chain. J gave up 0 bases and V 2 bases, and 4 bases lay outside the gene matches. The CDR3 length is 16 residues. CDR1 and CDR2 (germline): KGHDR, SFDVKD. This sample was taken from a study of blood T cell repertoires in COVID-19. Clones were read by immunoSEQ multiplex PCR, and TCRdb kept only the in-frame ones, dropping some. Here the sample spans approximately 110,000 clones, 55% to 75% being singletons. This receptor was obtained from a human donor with acute or convalescent COVID-19. The donor label of this sample is uncertain. This chain uses TRBV24-1 with TRBJ2-7; TRBD1 matches at 9 bases. Source material: peripheral blood. The CDR3 DNA reads as TGTGCCACCAGTGATTCGGGGACAGGGAACTCCTACGAGCAGTACTTC. Translating it yields CATSDSGTGNSYEQYF.